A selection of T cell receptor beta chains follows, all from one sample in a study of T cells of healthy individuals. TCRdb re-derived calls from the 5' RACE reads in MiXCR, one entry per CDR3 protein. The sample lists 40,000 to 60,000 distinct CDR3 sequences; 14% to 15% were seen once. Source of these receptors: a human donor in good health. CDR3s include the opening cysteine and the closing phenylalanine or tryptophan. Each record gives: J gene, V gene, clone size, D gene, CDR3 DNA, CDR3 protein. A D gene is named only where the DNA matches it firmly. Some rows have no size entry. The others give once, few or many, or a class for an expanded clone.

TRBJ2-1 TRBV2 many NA TGTGCCAGCGGGGAGCGGCCCTCCTACAATGAGCAGTTCTTC CASGERPSYNEQFF
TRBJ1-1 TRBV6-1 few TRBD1 TGTGCCAGCATTACACCCGGGACAGCGAACACTGAAGCTTTCTTT CASITPGTANTEAFF
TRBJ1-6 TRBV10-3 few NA TGTGCCATCAGTGAATCAGGCTCCTATAATTCACCCCTCCACTTT CAISESGSYNSPLHF
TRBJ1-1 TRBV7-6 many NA TGTGCCAGCAGGGGGCAAATGAACACTGAAGCTTTCTTT CASRGQMNTEAFF
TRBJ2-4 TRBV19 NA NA TGTGCCAGTAGTATGTTTAGAAGGGAAGCTCGAGCCAAAAACATTCAGTACTTC CASSMFRREARAKNIQYF
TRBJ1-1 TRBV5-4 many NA TGTGCCAGCAGCTTAGGAGGGGCGAACACTGAAGCTTTCTTT CASSLGGANTEAFF
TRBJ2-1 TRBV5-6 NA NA TGTGCCAGCAGCACACAGGGTGGTGAGCAGTTCTTC CASSTQGGEQFF
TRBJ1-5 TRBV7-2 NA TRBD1 TGTGCCAGCAGCTTAGAAGGGACAGGGGTACGGCCCCAGCATTTT CASSLEGTGVRPQHF
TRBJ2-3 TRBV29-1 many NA TGCAGCGTCGGACCCCAGGGGGGAACCCTTGGCACAGATACGCAGTATTTT CSVGPQGGTLGTDTQYF
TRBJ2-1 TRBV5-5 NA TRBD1 TGTGCCAGCAGCAGGACAGGGGGGAATGAGCAGTTCTTC CASSRTGGNEQFF
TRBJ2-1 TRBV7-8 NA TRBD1 TGTGCCAGCAGCCTACTCCCCGGGACAGACTACAATGAGCAGTTCTTC CASSLLPGTDYNEQFF
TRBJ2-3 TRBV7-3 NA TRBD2 TGTGCCAGCAGCATCGGACTAGCGGGGGCCGTAGAGTCCACAGATACGCAGTATTTT CASSIGLAGAVESTDTQYF
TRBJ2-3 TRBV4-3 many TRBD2 TGCGCCAGCAGCCAAGAGACTAGCGGGGGCACAGATACGCAGTATTTT CASSQETSGGTDTQYF
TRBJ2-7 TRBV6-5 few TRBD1 TGTGCCAGCAGTACCTCCGGGACAGGGGGCGACGAGCAGTACTTC CASSTSGTGGDEQYF
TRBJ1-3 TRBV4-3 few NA TGCGCCAGCAGCAATGCCGGGGACTCGGGAAACACCATATATTTT CASSNAGDSGNTIYF
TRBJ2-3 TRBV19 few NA TGTGCCAGTAGTATCAGGTCAGATACGCAGTATTTT CASSIRSDTQYF
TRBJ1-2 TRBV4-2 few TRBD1 TGTGCCAGCAGCCGAACAGGGGTAGAATTATTGAGTGGCTACACCTTC CASSRTGVELLSGYTF
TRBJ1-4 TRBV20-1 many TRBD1 TGCAGGCCGAGTGAGGGGGCAAGAGGTGAAAAACTGTTTTTT CRPSEGARGEKLFF
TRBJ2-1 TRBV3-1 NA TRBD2 TGTGCCAGCAGCAAGGGACTAGCGGGAGCTCCTGAGCAGTTCTTC CASSKGLAGAPEQFF
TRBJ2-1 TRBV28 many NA TGTGCCAGCAGTTTTTCGGGACCTTTTATTGTAGCCGCCGATGAGCAGTTCTTC CASSFSGPFIVAADEQFF
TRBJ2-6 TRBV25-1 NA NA TGTGCCAGCAGTGAAAGGCCAGGGGTGAGCGTCCTGACTTTC CASSERPGVSVLTF
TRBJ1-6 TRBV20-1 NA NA TGCAGTGCTAGAGATCCGCCCGGGGGGTCCTATAATTCACCCCTCCACTTT CSARDPPGGSYNSPLHF
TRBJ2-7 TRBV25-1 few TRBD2 TGTGCCAGCAGTCCCCGGACTAGCGGCTACGAGCAGTACTTC CASSPRTSGYEQYF
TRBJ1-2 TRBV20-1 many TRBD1 TGCAGTGCGAAGCACAATTCCGACAGGGTCTATGGCTACACCTTC CSAKHNSDRVYGYTF
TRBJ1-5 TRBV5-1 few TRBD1 TGCGCCAGCAGCGAAACAGGGGGCAATCAGCCCCAGCATTTT CASSETGGNQPQHF
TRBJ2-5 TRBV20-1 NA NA TGCAGTGCTAGGGACATCAATCGGATTCAAGAGACCCAGTACTTC CSARDINRIQETQYF
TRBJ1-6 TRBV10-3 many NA TGTGCCATCAGTGTCACCGGGCACAATTCACCCCTCCACTTT CAISVTGHNSPLHF
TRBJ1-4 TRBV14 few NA TGTGCCAGCAGCCAAGCCCGGGGAGGGAAACTGTTTTTT CASSQARGGKLFF
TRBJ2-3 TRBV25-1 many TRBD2 TGTGCCAGCAGTGAATTTAAGGGGACTAGCGGGGGGTTTGTGGATACGCAGTATTTT CASSEFKGTSGGFVDTQYF
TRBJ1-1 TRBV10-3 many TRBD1 TGTGCCATCAGAGGGGACAGGGGAGGCACTGAAGCTTTCTTT CAIRGDRGGTEAFF
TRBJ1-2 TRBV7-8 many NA TGTGCCAGCAGCTCCAACTCAAACTATGGCTACACCTTC CASSSNSNYGYTF
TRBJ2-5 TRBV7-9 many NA TGTGCCAGCAGCTTCCCCCAGGGCGTGGAGACCCAGTACTTC CASSFPQGVETQYF
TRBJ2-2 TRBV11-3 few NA TGTGCCAGCAGCTTAGCTGGGGGCAAATCCGGGGAGCTGTTTTTT CASSLAGGKSGELFF
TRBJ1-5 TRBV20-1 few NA TGCAGTGTACTTCCAGGGGAGGACGGTCAGCCCCAGCATTTT CSVLPGEDGQPQHF
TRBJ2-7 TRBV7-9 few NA TGTGCCAGCAGCCCGGGACTCTTTGGAGAGCAGTACTTC CASSPGLFGEQYF
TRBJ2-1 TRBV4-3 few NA TGCGCCAGCAGCCAAGATTTGCCCCCCCGATACAATGAGCAGTTCTTC CASSQDLPPRYNEQFF
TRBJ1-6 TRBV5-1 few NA TGCGCCAGCAGCCTGGCAGGGGATTCACCCCTCCACTTT CASSLAGDSPLHF
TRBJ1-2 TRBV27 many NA TGTGCCAGCAGGCCACTAGGGGGGGCCGACTATGGCTACACCTTC CASRPLGGADYGYTF
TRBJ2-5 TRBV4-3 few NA TGCGCCAGCAGCCAAGATGGCGGCCCACGGGGGGAGACCCAGTACTTC CASSQDGGPRGETQYF
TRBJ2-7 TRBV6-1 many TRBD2 TGTGCCAGCAGCTCTAGCGGGGGCGTCTACGAGCAGTACTTC CASSSSGGVYEQYF
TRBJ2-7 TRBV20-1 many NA TGCAGTGCTAAGCGGGTCAGCTCCTACGAGCAGTACTTC CSAKRVSSYEQYF
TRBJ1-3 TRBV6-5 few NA TGTGCCAGCAGTTACTCAAGCCCCGGGGTCTCTGGAAACACCATATATTTT CASSYSSPGVSGNTIYF
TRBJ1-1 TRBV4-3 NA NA TGCGCCAGCAGCCAAGAATGGGTAGGGGGATTTGAAGCTTTCTTT CASSQEWVGGFEAFF
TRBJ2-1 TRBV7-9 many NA TGTGCCAGCAGCACCCGTAGTGGGCGGGTCGTTTACAATGAGCAGTTCTTC CASSTRSGRVVYNEQFF
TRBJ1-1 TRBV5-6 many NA TGTGCCAGCAGCTTGGTCGTTTTACTGGTGAACACTGAAGCTTTCTTT CASSLVVLLVNTEAFF
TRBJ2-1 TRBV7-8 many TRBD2 TGTGCCAGCAGCCCTCGTGGGACTACAATTGAGCAGTTCTTC CASSPRGTTIEQFF
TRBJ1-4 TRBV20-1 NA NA TGCAGTGCTAGCGGTGAGGAAAAACTGTTTTTT CSASGEEKLFF
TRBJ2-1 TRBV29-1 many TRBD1 TGCAGCGTCTCGGGACAGGGGGCGGGTGAGCAGTTCTTC CSVSGQGAGEQFF
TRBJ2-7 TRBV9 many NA TGTGCCAGCAGCCCACCCAGCTCCTACGAGCAGTACTTC CASSPPSSYEQYF
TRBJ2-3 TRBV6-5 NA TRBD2 TGTGCCGGCAGCCTCACTAGCGGGGGCTTCAGAGTCTTGGGCGGTCCAGATACGCAGTATTTT CAGSLTSGGFRVLGGPDTQYF
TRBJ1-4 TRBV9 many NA TGTGCCAGCAGCGCAGGACACGCAACTAATGAAAAACTGTTTTTT CASSAGHATNEKLFF
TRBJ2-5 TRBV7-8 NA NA TGTGCCAGCACCGTGGGGGGAGAGACCCAGTACTTC CASTVGGETQYF
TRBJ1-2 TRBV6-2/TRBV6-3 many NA TGTGCCAGCAGTTACGCAGGGTTCGGCTACACCTTC CASSYAGFGYTF
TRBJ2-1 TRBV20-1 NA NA TGCAGTGTCAGGGCCTACAATGAGCAGTTCTTC CSVRAYNEQFF
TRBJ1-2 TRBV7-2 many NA TGTGCCAGCAGCTTAGCGACGGGCTTCGGCTACACCTTC CASSLATGFGYTF
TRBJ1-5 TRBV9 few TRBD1 TGTGCCAGCAGCCCAGGGACAGGGAGGCAGCCCCAGCATTTT CASSPGTGRQPQHF
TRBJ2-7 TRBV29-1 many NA TGCAGCGCCGGGACACTCTCCTACGAGCAGTACTTC CSAGTLSYEQYF
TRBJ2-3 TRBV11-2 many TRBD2 TGTGCCAGCAGCGTTAGCGGGACCGCAGATACGCAGTATTTT CASSVSGTADTQYF